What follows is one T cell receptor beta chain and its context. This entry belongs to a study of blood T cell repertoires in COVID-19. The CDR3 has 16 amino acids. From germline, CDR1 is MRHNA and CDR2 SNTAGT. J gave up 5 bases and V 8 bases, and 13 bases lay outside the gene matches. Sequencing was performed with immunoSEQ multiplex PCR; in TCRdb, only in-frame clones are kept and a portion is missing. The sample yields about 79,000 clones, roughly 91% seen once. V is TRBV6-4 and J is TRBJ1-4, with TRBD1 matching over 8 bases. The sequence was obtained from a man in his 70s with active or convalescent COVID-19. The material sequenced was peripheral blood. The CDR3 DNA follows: TGTGCCAGCGCCGGACAGGGCCACTCGCTAAATGAAAAACTGTTTTTT. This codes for CASAGQGHSLNEKLFF.